This passage covers 10 T cell receptor beta chains from one sample sequenced in a study of regulatory T cells in long-lasting Graves disease. The time point is: newly diagnosed GD, antithyroid drugs for less than 3 months. PBMC-extracted RNA yielded the TCR library. The authors built TCR beta libraries using iRepertoire HTBI primers and Arm-PCR of CDR3 regions. One entry per CDR3 protein, called by TCRdb with MiXCR from the multiplex PCR reads. The sample consists of roughly 410,000 distinct CDR3 sequences, about 15% of them appearing once. These same records also appear under a second study, on T cells in Graves' hyperthyroidism and ophthalmopathy.

Sequenced here: peripheral blood mononuclear cells (PBMCs), sampled at new diagnosis, from a patient treated with antithyroid drugs. The receptors shown here come from a woman in her thirties or forties with Graves disease.

This clonotype was recorded a few times. The chain couples TRBV6-1 to TRBJ1-3; no firm D call. V lost 4 bases to trimming and J lost 2 bases, with 3 bases between them. Germline V CDR1 and CDR2: MNHNS, SASEGT. The CDR3 contains 12 residues. CDR3 sequence: CASSAPGNTIYF. The CDR3 DNA follows: TGTGCCAGCAGTGCACCTGGAAACACCATATATTTT.

This clonotype was picked up many times. The chain joins TRBV29-1 to TRBJ1-1; 7 nucleotides agree with TRBD1. J gave up 1 base and V 7 bases, and 3 bases lay outside the gene matches. Germline V CDR1 and CDR2: SQVTM, ANQGSEA. This CDR3 has 12 amino acids. Written as DNA, the CDR3 is TGCAGCGGGGGACAGACGAACACTGAAGCTTTCTTT. The encoded protein is CSGGQTNTEAFF.

This clonotype was counted a few times. The chain is built from TRBV18 and TRBJ2-1; D tentatively reads TRBD1 or TRBD2 (5 bases each). Germline CDR1 KGHSH, CDR2 LQKENI. This CDR3 spans 15 amino acids. V was shortened by 5 bases and J by 3 bases, with 14 bases between the two germline ends. CDR3 amino acids: CASSSGTLLYNEQFF. CDR3 DNA sequence: TGTGCCAGCTCATCCGGGACCCTTCTCTACAATGAGCAGTTCTTC. The whole variable domain, remainder taken from reference TRBV18 and TRBJ2-1, is NAGVMQNPRHLVRRRGQEARLRCSPMKGHSHVYWYRQLPEEGLKFMVYLQKENIIDESGMPKERFSAEFPKEGPSILRIQQVVRGDSAAYFCASSSGTLLYNEQFFGPGTRLTVL.

The table lists this clonotype with a few counts. V usage is TRBV2 and J usage is TRBJ1-4, with TRBD1 matching 7 bases. CDR3 length equals 15 residues. CDR1 and CDR2 from the germline V gene are SNHLY and FYNNEI. J gave up 2 bases and V 5 bases, and 5 bases lay outside the gene matches. The CDR3, as DNA: TGTGCCAGCAGTTACCAGGGGGTGACTAATGAAAAACTGTTTTTT. This encodes CASSYQGVTNEKLFF.

In this sample, this clonotype turned up many times. V and J are TRBV18 and TRBJ1-1; TRBD1 matches 10 bases. V was clipped by 4 bases and J by 1 base; unmatched bases: 12. The CDR3 length is 18 residues. Germline CDR1 reads KGHSH; CDR2 reads LQKENI. The CDR3 nucleotides are TGTGCCAGCTCACAACCGGGACAGGGGTCGGGACCGAACACTGAAGCTTTCTTT. It yields the protein CASSQPGQGSGPNTEAFF. The full variable domain, rest sourced from reference TRBV18 and TRBJ1-1, is NAGVMQNPRHLVRRRGQEARLRCSPMKGHSHVYWYRQLPEEGLKFMVYLQKENIIDESGMPKERFSAEFPKEGPSILRIQQVVRGDSAAYFCASSQPGQGSGPNTEAFFGQGTRLTVV.

This clonotype was counted ten times or more. This chain connects TRBV12-3 or TRBV12-4 to TRBJ2-5; no firm D call. This CDR3 spans 14 amino acids. The V and J ends lost 4 bases and 1 base respectively, with 10 bases between them. The CDR3 region has the DNA TGTGCCAGCAGTTCCCCGGTTCTCCAAGAGACCCAGTACTTC. It encodes CASSSPVLQETQYF.

This clonotype has at least ten counts. The V and J genes are TRBV6-2 or TRBV6-3 and TRBJ2-1, with TRBD2 matching 9 bases. CDR1 and CDR2 (germline): MNHEY, SVGEGT. The CDR3 has 16 residues. J was trimmed by 3 bases and V by 5 bases; bases with no gene match: 8. CDR3 nucleotides: TGTGCCAGCAGTAAATTGCGACTAGCGGTCTACAATGAGCAGTTCTTC. It translates to CASSKLRLAVYNEQFF.

This clonotype was seen a few times. The chain links TRBV19 to TRBJ2-1; D remains unclear. Germline V gene sequence: CDR1 LNHDA, CDR2 SQIVND (reference sequence). Trimming removed 3 bases at V and 2 bases at J, with 11 bases between. This CDR3 is built from 15 residues. CDR3 bases: TGTGCCAGTAGTATGGTGGGTTCGCCCTACAATGAGCAGTTCTTC. It is translated as CASSMVGSPYNEQFF.

This rearrangement joins TRBV30 to TRBJ1-6, with D possibly being TRBD1 (6 bases). Germline V gene sequence: CDR1 GTSNPN, CDR2 SVGIG (reference sequence). V lost 4 bases and J 5 bases, leaving 9 bases between the germline ends. This CDR3 region has 13 residues. The CDR3 sequence is CAWTRQDNSPLHF. In DNA, the CDR3 is TGTGCCTGGACACGACAGGATAATTCACCCCTCCACTTT.

This clonotype was picked up a small number of times. The chain uses TRBV20-1 and TRBJ2-3; unclear D gene. CDR1 DFQATT and CDR2 SNEGSKA come from the germline V gene (reference sequence). CDR3 length equals 16 residues. V was shortened by 1 base and J by 1 base, with 15 bases between the two germline ends. The DNA of the CDR3 is TGCAGTGCTAGAGTTAGAACGCCGATCGGCACAGATACGCAGTATTTT. Translated, it gives CSARVRTPIGTDTQYF.